This T cell receptor (beta chain) was identified during a study of spatial heterogeneity in lung cancer. Study background: Consistent detection of more beta-chain than alpha-chain sequences was observed. The correlation between TCR transcript counts in tumor regions and a T cell module score from matched bulk RNA-seq was strong. The study's findings and limits: It was found that expanded intratumoral alpha and beta TCR counts tracked tumor mutation counts.

Sample share makes this clonotype medium-sized. Its specificity is unknown. The library was built for alpha chains, so this beta chain is an off-target read and its size means little. V lost 2 bases, J lost 4 bases, and 15 bases lay in between. The V gene's germline CDR1 is SGHTA and CDR2 FQGTGA. The CDR3 has 15 residues. Time point: sample taken at primary tumor resection. Samples were donated by 72 untreated early-stage non-small cell lung cancer patients. Sequencing was performed on whole RNA extracted from tumor and nontumor lung tissue, or from frozen PBMC, and the material was left unsorted. TCRdb reprocessed the 5' RACE reads via MiXCR and lists one record per CDR3 protein. Counted here are around 20,000 distinct CDR3 sequences, 8.5% to 10% occurring once; the ten biggest clones make up approximately 21%.

This clonotype was obtained from a female donor with early-stage non-small cell lung cancer. The specimen comprised lung tumor tissue, sampled at surgery. The rearrangement links TRBV7-3 to TRBJ2-7, with D perhaps TRBD1 (5 bases). CDR3 DNA sequence: TGTGCCAGCAGCTTAGTCGGGCAGGGCCCATACGAGCAGTACTTC. As protein: CASSLVGQGPYEQYF.